The present T cell receptor (beta chain) was sequenced within a study of early T cells in non-severe SARS-CoV-2 infection. The CDR3 contains 17 residues. The ends were cut back, 7 bases at V and 0 bases at J, with 19 bases in the middle. This clonotype was detected ten times or more. MiXCR, applied by TCRdb to the 5' RACE reads, yields one record per CDR3 protein. The table has tens of thousands of distinct CDR3 sequences, 5.5% to 7.5% seen once; the top ten hold 9.5% to 15%. This receptor was taken from an adult who was a healthcare worker with PCR-confirmed SARS-CoV-2 infection or an uninfected control (not recorded which). This chain uses TRBV12-3 or TRBV12-4 with TRBJ1-3; TRBD1 is a possible D gene (5 bases). Sequencing was performed on whole blood. This CDR3 reads CASTTPLGTHSGNTIYF. The CDR3 DNA reads as TGTGCCAGCACCACCCCGTTGGGGACTCACTCTGGAAACACCATATATTTT.